The rows below give T cell receptor beta chains drawn from one sample of a study of cytomegalovirus exposure and HLA in healthy donors. This table comes from immunoSEQ multiplex PCR, and its TCRdb copy is limited to in-frame clones, with some not included. The table has some 83,000 clones, about 69% seen once. Material: PBMCs. The receptors originated from a man aged 55 to 70 in good health and CMV-seronegative. The CDR3 runs from the conserved cysteine through the conserved F or W. Each record gives: clone size, V gene, D gene, J gene, CDR3 length, CDR3 protein, CDR3 DNA. The D gene is left open where the match is weak. A clone size is listed for some rows: how often the clone was seen (once, few, many), or a class if it is expanded.

>-|TRBV7-2|TRBD1|TRBJ2-7|16
CASSYTRNRGPYEQYF
TGTGCCAGCAGCTACACTCGCAACAGGGGACCCTACGAGCAGTACTTC
>-|TRBV6-1|-|TRBJ2-5|16
CASSEVWGRVQETQYF
TGTGCCAGCAGTGAAGTGTGGGGGCGGGTCCAAGAGACCCAGTACTTC
>-|TRBV5-1|-|TRBJ2-1|13
CASRDSGTNEQFF
TGCGCCAGCAGGGATAGCGGAACGAATGAGCAGTTCTTC
>few|TRBV4-2|TRBD2|TRBJ2-7|13
CASSQLAGYEQYF
TGTGCCAGCAGCCAATTAGCGGGCTACGAGCAGTACTTC
>-|TRBV4-1|TRBD2|TRBJ2-3|18
CASSQDRPGGGVTDTQYF
TGCGCCAGCAGCCAAGATCGTCCCGGCGGGGGGGTCACAGATACGCAGTATTTT
>once|TRBV29-1|TRBD2|TRBJ2-3|13
CSVQRGYGDTQYF
TGCAGCGTTCAGCGGGGCTACGGAGATACGCAGTATTTT
>few|TRBV10-3|TRBD2|TRBJ2-1|15
CAISASGATYNEQFF
TGTGCCATCAGTGCTAGCGGGGCCACCTACAATGAGCAGTTCTTC
>-|TRBV30|-|TRBJ2-7|12
CAWSFDRYEQYF
TGTGCCTGGAGTTTTGACAGGTACGAGCAGTACTTC
>-|TRBV6-6|TRBD1|TRBJ2-3|16
CAITMGTGGWTDTQYF
TGTGCCATCACAATGGGGACAGGGGGTTGGACAGATACGCAGTATTTT
>-|TRBV5-1|-|TRBJ2-7|12
CASSLRAGEQYF
TGCGCCAGCAGCTTAAGGGCGGGGGAGCAGTACTTC
>-|TRBV5-1|TRBD1|TRBJ2-1|14
CASSTTGVGHEQFF
TGCGCCAGCAGCACGACAGGGGTTGGGCATGAGCAGTTCTTC
>-|TRBV18|-|TRBJ2-3|12
CASSPPSDTQYF
TGTGCCAGCTCACCACCCTCAGATACGCAGTATTTT
>-|TRBV6-5|-|TRBJ2-7|15
CASTLGGGGLYEQYF
TGTGCCAGCACCCTAGGGGGGGGAGGGCTCTACGAGCAGTACTTC
>-|TRBV7-7|-|TRBJ2-5|13
CASSPRHQETQYF
TGTGCCAGCAGCCCCCGTCACCAAGAGACCCAGTACTTC
>-|TRBV7-9|-|TRBJ2-2|17
CASSSPRVGGPLGELFF
TGTGCCAGCAGCTCCCCGCGTGTGGGGGGACCCCTCGGGGAGCTGTTTTTT
>-|TRBV15|-|TRBJ1-1|15
CATSRDAGVGTEAFF
TGTGCCACCAGCAGAGATGCAGGGGTGGGCACTGAAGCTTTCTTT
>-|TRBV6-5|TRBD1|TRBJ1-1|15
CASVTWTGPGTEAFF
TGTGCCAGCGTGACTTGGACAGGGCCTGGTACTGAAGCTTTCTTT
>-|TRBV11-3|-|TRBJ2-7|14
CASSLGTFPYEQYF
TGTGCCAGCAGCCTCGGGACTTTCCCCTACGAGCAGTACTTC
>-|TRBV7-3|-|TRBJ2-3|14
CASSLTGGSDTQYF
TGTGCCAGCAGCTTAACGGGGGGATCGGATACGCAGTATTTT
>once|TRBV27|TRBD2|TRBJ2-7|14
CASRPTGGLGEQYF
TGTGCCAGCAGGCCCACGGGGGGTTTGGGCGAGCAGTACTTC
>once|TRBV7-9|-|TRBJ2-7|11
CASSPSLEQYF
TGTGCCAGCAGCCCTTCCCTGGAGCAGTACTTC
>-|TRBV25-1|-|TRBJ1-2|11
CASSYGGGYTF
TGTGCCAGCAGTTATGGCGGAGGCTACACCTTC
>-|TRBV10-3|-|TRBJ2-7|16
CAISGNRDSNPYEQYF
TGTGCCATCAGTGGAAACAGGGATAGTAATCCTTACGAGCAGTACTTC
>-|TRBV11-3|TRBD2|TRBJ2-1|15
CASSLGTSGADEQFF
TGTGCCAGCAGCTTAGGGACTAGCGGGGCGGATGAGCAGTTCTTC
>once|TRBV28|TRBD1|TRBJ1-2|12
CASKGTGYGYTF
TGTGCCAGCAAAGGGACAGGGTATGGCTACACCTTC
>-|TRBV6-5|TRBD2|TRBJ2-5|15
CASPAGTSFVETQYF
TGTGCCAGCCCCGCCGGGACTAGTTTTGTGGAGACCCAGTACTTC
>few|TRBV6-5|TRBD2|TRBJ2-1|16
CASSYSTGGAYNEQFF
TGTGCCAGCAGTTACTCGACGGGGGGGGCCTACAATGAGCAGTTCTTC
>-|TRBV2|TRBD2|TRBJ2-5|17
CASKVETSGLAGETQYF
TGTGCCAGCAAAGTGGAGACTAGCGGACTTGCAGGAGAGACCCAGTACTTC
>-|TRBV9|TRBD1|TRBJ1-3|18
CASSPRTGGGLGGNTIYF
TGTGCCAGCAGCCCCCGGACAGGGGGCGGTTTAGGTGGAAACACCATATATTTT
>-|TRBV7-3|-|TRBJ1-1|13
CASSSDRSGEAFF
TGTGCCAGCAGTTCAGACAGGTCTGGTGAAGCTTTCTTT
>-|TRBV10-3|-|TRBJ1-4|13
CAISEPRYEKLFF
TGTGCCATCAGTGAGCCCCGGTATGAAAAACTGTTTTTT
>-|TRBV6-6|-|TRBJ2-5|14
CASRGPGRAETQYF
TGTGCCAGCAGGGGGCCGGGTAGAGCTGAGACCCAGTACTTC
>-|TRBV19|-|TRBJ1-1|15
CASSILRVMNTEAFF
TGTGCCAGTAGTATCCTCAGGGTCATGAACACTGAAGCTTTCTTT